The source of this T cell receptor beta chain is a study of early T cells in non-severe SARS-CoV-2 infection. A single record per CDR3 protein comes from TCRdb applying MiXCR to the 5' RACE reads. The table includes tens of thousands of distinct CDR3 sequences, about an eighth detected once. This clonotype was detected only once. As yet, its antigen is unknown. Study findings and constraints: Matching against VDJdb likely underestimated virus-specific expansions, favoring anti-spike CD8.

Germline loops: CDR1 MNHEY, CDR2 SVGAGI. The CDR3 length is 13 residues. The ends were cut back, 5 bases at V and 4 bases at J, with 8 bases in the middle. Sequenced sample: whole blood. The genes are TRBV6-5 and TRBJ1-4; possible D gene TRBD1, 6 bases. The clonotype comes from an adult who was a healthcare worker with PCR-confirmed SARS-CoV-2 infection or an uninfected control (not recorded which). The CDR3 DNA sequence: TGTGCCAGCAGTCGACAGGTTAATGAAAAACTGTTTTTT. Translation gives CASSRQVNEKLFF.